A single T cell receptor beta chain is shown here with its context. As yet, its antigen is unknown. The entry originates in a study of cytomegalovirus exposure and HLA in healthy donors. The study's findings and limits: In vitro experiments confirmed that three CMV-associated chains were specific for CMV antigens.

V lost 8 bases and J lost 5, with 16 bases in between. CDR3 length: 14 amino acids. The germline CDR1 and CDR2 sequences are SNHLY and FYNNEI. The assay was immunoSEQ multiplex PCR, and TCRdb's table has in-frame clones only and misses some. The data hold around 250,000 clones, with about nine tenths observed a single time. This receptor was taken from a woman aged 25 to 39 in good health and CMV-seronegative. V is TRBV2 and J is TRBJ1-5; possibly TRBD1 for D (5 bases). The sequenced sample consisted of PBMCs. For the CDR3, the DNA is TGTGCCAGCGCAGGGTACAGCAGGGATCAGCCCCAGCATTTT. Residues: CASAGYSRDQPQHF.